What follows are 9 T cell receptor beta chains derived from one specimen sequenced in a study of early T cells in non-severe SARS-CoV-2 infection (dated by TCRdb to about 2021). Libraries were constructed by 5' RACE. These reads were obtained on a NextSeq 500. Using fastp trimming at Q25 and MiXCR clonotype assembly, TCRdb reanalyzed the public sequencing data and kept in-frame beta chains. CDR3 protein duplicates are merged, each entry listing the most common genes and DNA. The sample table contains some 34,000 distinct CDR3 sequences; only one count was recorded for 7% to 7.5% of them. Together, the top ten hold about 13% of the sample. This material consisted of whole blood, taken at baseline. All receptors derive from an adult who was a healthcare worker with PCR-confirmed SARS-CoV-2 infection or an uninfected control (not recorded which).

This clonotype appeared many times. This chain connects TRBV27 to TRBJ2-1; TRBD1 matches 9 bases. This CDR3 is built from 17 residues. Germline CDR1 and CDR2: MNHEY and SMNVEV (reference sequence). Trimming took 2 bases from V and 7 from J; bases not matched to a gene: 12. The CDR3 DNA reads TGTGCCAGCAGTTTAAGCCCTTCCGGGACAGGGTATAATGAGCAGTTCTTC. This sequence encodes CASSLSPSGTGYNEQFF.

At least ten counts were recorded for this clonotype. V usage is TRBV4-2 and J usage is TRBJ2-3; 9 bases fit TRBD1. The CDR3 has 19 residues. The germline V gene has CDR1 LGHNA and CDR2 YNFKEQ. Losses at the gene ends were 0 bases for V and 4 bases for J; bases not matched to a gene: 14. The CDR3 reads CASSQEMDRGIAFADTQYF. CDR3 nucleotides: TGTGCCAGCAGCCAAGAAATGGACAGGGGAATAGCGTTCGCAGATACGCAGTATTTT.

This clonotype was observed many times. This sequence joins TRBV5-6 and TRBJ2-1; possibly TRBD1 for D (5 bases). The CDR3 is 13 residues long. Germline V CDR1 and CDR2: SGHDT, YYEEEE. Between the trimmed V and J ends, which lost 1 base and 5 bases, there was a span of 7 bases. CDR3 protein: CASSLLTDNEQFF. CDR3 DNA: TGTGCCAGCAGCTTGCTGACAGACAATGAGCAGTTCTTC.

This chain links TRBV5-1 with TRBJ2-1, with D perhaps matching TRBD1 (6 bases). The CDR3 is 14 amino acids. The germline CDR1 and CDR2 sequences are SGHRS and YFSETQ. V dropped 0 bases and J dropped 6 bases, with 10 bases sitting between them. CDR3 loop: CASSLDTGSNEQFF. For the CDR3, the DNA is TGCGCCAGCAGCTTGGATACAGGGAGCAATGAGCAGTTCTTC.

This clonotype was counted ten times or more. This rearrangement joins TRBV7-3 to TRBJ2-7, with D perhaps being TRBD1 or TRBD2 (6 bases each). V was trimmed by 3 bases and J by 8 bases, leaving 14 bases between them. The CDR3 length is 13 residues. CDR1 is SGHTA, CDR2 FQGTGA, per germline. The chain's CDR3 is CASSFSRGEQQYF. The CDR3 nucleotides read TGTGCCAGCAGCTTCTCTAGGGGGGAGCAGCAGTACTTC.

This clonotype was seen many times. The chain combines TRBV2 with TRBJ2-3; 10 positions agree with TRBD2. The CDR3 runs to 17 residues. J was trimmed by 2 bases and V by 8 bases; bases with no gene match: 13. Germline V gene sequence: CDR1 SNHLY, CDR2 FYNNEI. The CDR3 bases are TGTGCCAGCGTTGAGGCTAGCGGGAGCCCCTTCACAGATACGCAGTATTTT. Protein product: CASVEASGSPFTDTQYF. Combining the CDR3 with reference TRBV2 and TRBJ2-3 gives the whole variable domain EPEVTQTPSHQVTQMGQEVILRCVPISNHLYFYWYRQILGQKVEFLVSFYNNEISEKSEIFDDQFSVERPDGSNFTLKIRSTKLEDSAMYFCASVEASGSPFTDTQYFGPGTRLTVL.

This clonotype showed up many times. V is TRBV20-1 and J is TRBJ1-4; maybe TRBD1 (5 bases). V lost 3 bases, J lost 6 bases, and 14 bases lay in between. Germline CDR1 and CDR2: DFQATT and SNEGSKA (reference sequence). The CDR3 totals 14 residues. CDR3 sequence reads: CSASDAQGDEKLFF. The CDR3 DNA reads as TGCAGTGCTAGTGATGCGCAGGGTGATGAAAAACTGTTTTTT.

The chain recombines TRBV7-9 with TRBJ2-7; D remains unclear. Germline assignment: CDR1 SEHNR and CDR2 FQNEAQ (reference sequence). The CDR3 sequence is 14 residues long. CDR3 sequence reads: CASSLENRPYEKYV. In DNA form, the CDR3 reads TGTGCCAGCAGCCTAGAAAACCGACCCTACGAGAAGTACGTC.

The V gene is TRBV7-9, the J gene TRBJ1-1; unclear D gene. From germline, CDR1 is SEHNR and CDR2 FQNEAQ (reference sequence). V lost 2 bases, J lost 6 bases, and 19 bases lay in between. The CDR3 contains 16 residues. CDR3 loop: CASSLLLSSGVAEAFF. In nucleotides, the CDR3 is TGTGCCAGCAGCTTACTTCTCTCTTCGGGTGTCGCTGAAGCTTTCTTT.